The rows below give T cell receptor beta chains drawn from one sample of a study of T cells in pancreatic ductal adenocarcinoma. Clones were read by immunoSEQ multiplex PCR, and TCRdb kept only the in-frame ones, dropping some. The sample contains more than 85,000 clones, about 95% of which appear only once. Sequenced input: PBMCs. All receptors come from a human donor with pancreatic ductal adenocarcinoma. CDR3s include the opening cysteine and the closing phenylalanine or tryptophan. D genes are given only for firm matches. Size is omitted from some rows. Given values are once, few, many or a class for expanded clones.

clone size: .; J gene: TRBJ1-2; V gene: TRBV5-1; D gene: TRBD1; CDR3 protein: CASSTGTDLYGYTF; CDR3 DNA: TGCGCCAGCAGCACCGGGACAGACCTCTATGGCTACACCTTC
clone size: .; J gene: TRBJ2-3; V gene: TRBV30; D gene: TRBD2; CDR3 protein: CAWKRGAGGTDTQYF; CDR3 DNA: TGTGCCTGGAAGAGGGGAGCGGGAGGTACAGATACGCAGTATTTT
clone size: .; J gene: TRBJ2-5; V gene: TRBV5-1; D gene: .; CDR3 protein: CASSLVERETQYF; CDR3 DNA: TGCGCCAGCAGCTTGGTAGAGCGAGAGACCCAGTACTTC
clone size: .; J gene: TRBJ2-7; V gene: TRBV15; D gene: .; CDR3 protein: CATSRDRTYEQYF; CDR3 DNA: TGTGCCACCAGCAGAGACAGAACCTACGAGCAGTACTTC
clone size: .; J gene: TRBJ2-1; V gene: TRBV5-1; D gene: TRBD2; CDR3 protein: CASFTSGRGNEQFF; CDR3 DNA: TGCGCCAGCTTCACTAGCGGGAGAGGGAATGAGCAGTTCTTC
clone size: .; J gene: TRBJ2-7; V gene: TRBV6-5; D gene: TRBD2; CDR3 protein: CASSFLAGGDYEQYF; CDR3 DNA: TGTGCCAGCAGTTTTCTAGCGGGGGGCGACTACGAGCAGTACTTC
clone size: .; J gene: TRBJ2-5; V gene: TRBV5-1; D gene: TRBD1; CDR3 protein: CASSQGQPQETQYF; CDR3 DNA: TGCGCCAGCAGCCAGGGACAGCCTCAAGAGACCCAGTACTTC
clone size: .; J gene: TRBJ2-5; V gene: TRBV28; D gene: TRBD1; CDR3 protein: CASTSGTAAQETQYF; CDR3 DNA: TGTGCCAGCACCTCTGGGACAGCCGCTCAAGAGACCCAGTACTTC
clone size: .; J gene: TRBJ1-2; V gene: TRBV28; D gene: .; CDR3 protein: CASSFRNGYTF; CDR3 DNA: TGTGCCAGCAGTTTCAGGAATGGCTACACCTTC
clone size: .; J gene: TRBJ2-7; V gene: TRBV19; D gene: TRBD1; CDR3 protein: CASSRNYRGYGSEQYF; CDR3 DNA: TGTGCCAGTAGTAGAAACTACAGGGGATATGGGTCCGAGCAGTACTTC
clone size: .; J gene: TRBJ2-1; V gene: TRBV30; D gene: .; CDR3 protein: CAWRLSRAPEQFF; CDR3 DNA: TGTGCCTGGAGACTATCGCGGGCCCCTGAGCAGTTCTTC
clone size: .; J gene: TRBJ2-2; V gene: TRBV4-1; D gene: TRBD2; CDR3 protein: CASSQARPTSLNTGELFF; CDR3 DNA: TGCGCCAGCAGCCAAGCTAGGCCGACTAGCCTTAACACCGGGGAGCTGTTTTTT
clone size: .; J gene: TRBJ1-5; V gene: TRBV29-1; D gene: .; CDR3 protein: CSVVGGAGQPQHF; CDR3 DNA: TGCAGCGTTGTCGGGGGGGCTGGTCAGCCCCAGCATTTT
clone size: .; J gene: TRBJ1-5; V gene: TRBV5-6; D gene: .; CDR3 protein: CASSFSQGSFLQPQHF; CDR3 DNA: TGTGCCAGCAGCTTCTCCCAGGGCAGTTTCTTACAGCCCCAGCATTTT
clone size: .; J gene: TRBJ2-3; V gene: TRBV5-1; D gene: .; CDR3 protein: CASSLRQEVLTDTQYF; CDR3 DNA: TGCGCCAGCAGCTTACGTCAGGAGGTCCTAACAGATACGCAGTATTTT
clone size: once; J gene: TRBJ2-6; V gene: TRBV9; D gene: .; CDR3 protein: CASSVVVGANVLTF; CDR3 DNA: TGTGCCAGCAGCGTAGTAGTTGGGGCCAACGTCCTGACTTTC
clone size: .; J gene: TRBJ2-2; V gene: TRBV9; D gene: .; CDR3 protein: CASSGSRDRRDTGELFF; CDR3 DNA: TGTGCCAGCAGCGGGAGCCGAGATAGGCGGGACACCGGGGAGCTGTTTTTT
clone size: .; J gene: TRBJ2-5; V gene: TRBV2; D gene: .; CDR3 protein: CASSGEKTMTQYF; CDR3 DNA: TGTGCCAGCAGTGGGGAGAAGACGATGACCCAGTACTTC
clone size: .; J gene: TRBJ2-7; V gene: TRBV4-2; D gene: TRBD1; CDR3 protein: CASSLQTGDPYEQYF; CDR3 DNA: TGTGCCAGCAGCCTACAGACAGGGGACCCCTACGAGCAGTACTTC
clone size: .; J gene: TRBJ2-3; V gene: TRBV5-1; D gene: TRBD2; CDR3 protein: CASSLAYRTSGSSSTDTQYF; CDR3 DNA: TGCGCCAGCAGCTTGGCATACAGGACTAGCGGGTCCTCTAGCACAGATACGCAGTATTTT
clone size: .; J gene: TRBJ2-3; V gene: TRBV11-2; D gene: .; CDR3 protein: CASSHPPGDTQYF; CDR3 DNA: TGTGCCAGCAGTCATCCCCCAGGAGATACGCAGTATTTT
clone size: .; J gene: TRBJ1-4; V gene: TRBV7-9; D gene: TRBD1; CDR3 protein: CASSSDREAGKLFF; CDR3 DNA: TGTGCCAGCAGCTCCGACAGGGAGGCGGGAAAACTGTTTTTT
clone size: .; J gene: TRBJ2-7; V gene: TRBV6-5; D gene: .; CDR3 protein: CANSDIFDYEQYF; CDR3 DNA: TGTGCCAACTCGGACATTTTCGACTACGAGCAGTACTTC
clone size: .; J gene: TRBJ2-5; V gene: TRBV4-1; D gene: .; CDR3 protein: CASSQEGLPGAQYF; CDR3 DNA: TGCGCCAGCAGCCAAGAGGGGCTTCCAGGGGCCCAGTACTTC
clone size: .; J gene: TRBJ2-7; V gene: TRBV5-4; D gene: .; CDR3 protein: CASSGGNPSEALEQYF; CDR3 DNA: TGTGCCAGCAGCGGCGGGAATCCTAGCGAGGCTCTCGAGCAGTACTTC
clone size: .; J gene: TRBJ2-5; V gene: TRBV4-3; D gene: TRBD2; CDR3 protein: CASSQDLVAGEETQYF; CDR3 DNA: TGCGCCAGCAGCCAAGATTTGGTAGCGGGAGAAGAGACCCAGTACTTC
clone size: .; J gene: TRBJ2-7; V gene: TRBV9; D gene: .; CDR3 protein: CASSVGVGAYEQYF; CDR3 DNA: TGTGCCAGCAGCGTAGGGGTAGGGGCCTACGAGCAGTACTTC
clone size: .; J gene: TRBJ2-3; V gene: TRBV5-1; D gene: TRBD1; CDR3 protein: CASSLGDRATDTQYF; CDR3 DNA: TGCGCCAGCAGCTTAGGGGACAGGGCCACGGATACGCAGTATTTT
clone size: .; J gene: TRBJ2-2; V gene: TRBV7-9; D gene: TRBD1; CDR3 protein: CASSPGQGINTGELFF; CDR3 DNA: TGTGCCAGCAGCCCCGGACAGGGGATTAATACCGGGGAGCTGTTTTTT
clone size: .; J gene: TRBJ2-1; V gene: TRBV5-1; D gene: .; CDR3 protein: CASSRAANNEQFF; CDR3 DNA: TGCGCCAGCAGCCGAGCGGCAAACAATGAGCAGTTCTTC
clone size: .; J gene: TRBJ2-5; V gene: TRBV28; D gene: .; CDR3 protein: CASSLLSEETQYF; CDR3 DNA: TGTGCCAGCAGTTTATTATCAGAAGAGACCCAGTACTTC
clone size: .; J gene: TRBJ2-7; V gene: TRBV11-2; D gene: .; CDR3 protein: CASRGRSVGSSYEQYF; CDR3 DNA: TGTGCCAGCAGAGGGAGATCCGTAGGGAGCTCCTACGAGCAGTACTTC
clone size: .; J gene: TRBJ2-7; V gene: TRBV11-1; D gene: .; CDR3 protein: CASSLHGSDEQYF; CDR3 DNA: TGTGCCAGCAGCTTACACGGGAGTGACGAGCAGTACTTC
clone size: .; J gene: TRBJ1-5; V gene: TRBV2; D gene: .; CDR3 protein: CASRLSAGGFKPQHF; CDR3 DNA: TGTGCCAGCCGACTTTCCGCCGGAGGTTTCAAACCCCAGCATTTT
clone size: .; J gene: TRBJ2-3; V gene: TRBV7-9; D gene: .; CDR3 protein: CASSYSYADTQYF; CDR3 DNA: TGTGCCAGCAGCTACTCCTACGCGGATACGCAGTATTTT
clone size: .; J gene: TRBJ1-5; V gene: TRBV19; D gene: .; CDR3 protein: CASSNPHRERNQPQHF; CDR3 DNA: TGTGCCAGTAGTAACCCCCACAGGGAAAGGAATCAGCCCCAGCATTTT
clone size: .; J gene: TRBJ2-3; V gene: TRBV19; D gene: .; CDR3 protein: CASSIARSTDTQYF; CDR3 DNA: TGTGCCAGTAGTATAGCCCGGAGCACAGATACGCAGTATTTT
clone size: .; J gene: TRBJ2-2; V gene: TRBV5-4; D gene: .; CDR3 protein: CASSLGRQELFF; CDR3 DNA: TGTGCCAGCAGCTTGGGGCGACAGGAGCTGTTTTTT
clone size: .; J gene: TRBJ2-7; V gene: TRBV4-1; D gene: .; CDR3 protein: CASSQDAGSYEQYF; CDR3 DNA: TGCGCCAGCAGCCAAGATGCCGGGAGCTACGAGCAGTACTTC
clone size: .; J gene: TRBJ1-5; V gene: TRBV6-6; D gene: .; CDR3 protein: CASHTGFGQPQHF; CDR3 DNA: TGTGCCAGCCACACAGGGTTCGGTCAGCCCCAGCATTTT
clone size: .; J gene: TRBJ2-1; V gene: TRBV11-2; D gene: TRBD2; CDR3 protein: CASSLDLLAGGDEQFF; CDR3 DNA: TGTGCCAGCAGCTTAGACCTACTAGCGGGAGGCGATGAGCAGTTCTTC
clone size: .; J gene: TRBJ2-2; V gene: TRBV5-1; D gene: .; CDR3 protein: CASSPAWQRANTGELFF; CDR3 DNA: TGCGCCAGCAGCCCTGCGTGGCAGAGGGCGAACACCGGGGAGCTGTTTTTT
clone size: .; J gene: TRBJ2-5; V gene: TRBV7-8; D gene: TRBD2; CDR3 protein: CASNKGLAGGETQYF; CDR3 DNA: TGTGCCAGCAACAAGGGACTAGCGGGAGGAGAGACCCAGTACTTC
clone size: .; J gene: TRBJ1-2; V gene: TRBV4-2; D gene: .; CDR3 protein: CASSQFQGPEGYTF; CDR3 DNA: TGTGCCAGCAGCCAATTTCAGGGCCCCGAGGGCTACACCTTC
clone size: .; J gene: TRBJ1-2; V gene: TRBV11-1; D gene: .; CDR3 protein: CASSHLGLQNYGYTF; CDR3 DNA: TGTGCCAGCAGCCACTTAGGACTGCAGAACTATGGCTACACCTTC
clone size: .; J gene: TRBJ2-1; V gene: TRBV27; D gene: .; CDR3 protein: CASSLLGAEQFF; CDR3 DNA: TGTGCCAGCAGTTTATTAGGGGCTGAGCAGTTCTTC
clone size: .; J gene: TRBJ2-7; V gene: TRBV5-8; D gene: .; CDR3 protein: CASSQNLASSYEQYF; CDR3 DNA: TGCGCCAGCAGCCAAAACCTTGCTAGCTCCTACGAGCAGTACTTC
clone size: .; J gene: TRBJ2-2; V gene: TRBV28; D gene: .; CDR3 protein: CASTEQGRTGELFF; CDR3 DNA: TGTGCCAGCACTGAACAGGGACGGACCGGGGAGCTGTTTTTT
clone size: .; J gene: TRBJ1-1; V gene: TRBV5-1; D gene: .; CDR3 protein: CASGLQGDTEAFF; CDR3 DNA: TGCGCCAGCGGATTACAGGGAGACACTGAAGCTTTCTTT
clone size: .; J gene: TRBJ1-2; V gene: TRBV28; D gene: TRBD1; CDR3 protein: CASSLIGTGVYGYTF; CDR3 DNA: TGTGCCAGCAGTTTAATAGGGACAGGAGTGTATGGCTACACCTTC
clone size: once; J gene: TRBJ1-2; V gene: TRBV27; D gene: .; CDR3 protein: CASSRHANGYTF; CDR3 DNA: TGTGCCAGCAGCAGACATGCGAATGGCTACACCTTC
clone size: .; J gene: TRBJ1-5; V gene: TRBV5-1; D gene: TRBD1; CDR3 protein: CASSLAGTDNQPQHF; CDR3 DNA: TGCGCCAGCAGCTTGGCAGGGACAGACAATCAGCCCCAGCATTTT
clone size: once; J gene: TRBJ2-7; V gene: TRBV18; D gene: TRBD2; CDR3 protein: CASSSTPAGYEQYF; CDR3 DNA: TGTGCCAGCTCATCTACTCCAGCGGGATACGAGCAGTACTTC
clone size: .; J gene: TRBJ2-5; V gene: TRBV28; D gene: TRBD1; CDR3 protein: CASRAATGTGGGTQYF; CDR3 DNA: TGTGCCAGCAGGGCAGCCACCGGGACAGGGGGAGGGACCCAGTACTTC
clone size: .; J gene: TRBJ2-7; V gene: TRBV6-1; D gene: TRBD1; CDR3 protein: CASSPRQGTGYEQYF; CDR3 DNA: TGTGCCAGCAGTCCGCGACAGGGGACGGGTTACGAGCAGTACTTC
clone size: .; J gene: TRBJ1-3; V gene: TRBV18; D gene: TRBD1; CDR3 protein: CASSQGTGDGNTIYF; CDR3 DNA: TGTGCCAGCTCACAAGGGACAGGGGACGGAAACACCATATATTTT